This T cell receptor beta chain stems from a study of Graves' ophthalmopathy and Graves' hyperthyroidism. The CDR3 spans 12 residues. Deletions cut 4 bases from V and 8 bases from J, with 14 bases between. Germline-derived CDR1 and CDR2 are GTSNPN and SVGIG (reference sequence). For repertoire sequencing, the TCR beta CDR3 regions were amplified from RNA transcripts. HTBI primers served in a first-round RT-PCR, which a second-round multiplex PCR followed. MiXCR, applied by TCRdb to the multiplex PCR reads, yields one record per CDR3 protein. Of over a million distinct CDR3 sequences listed, approximately 35% are singletons.

Sequencing input: peripheral blood or thyroid tissue (not recorded which). The chain couples TRBV30 to TRBJ1-1, with D possibly matching TRBD1 (5 bases). The TCR sequence derives from an adult man with Graves' hyperthyroidism. The CDR3 reads CAWTSGGGEAFF. CDR3 sequence (DNA): TGTGCCTGGACCTCTGGCGGGGGAGAAGCTTTCTTT.